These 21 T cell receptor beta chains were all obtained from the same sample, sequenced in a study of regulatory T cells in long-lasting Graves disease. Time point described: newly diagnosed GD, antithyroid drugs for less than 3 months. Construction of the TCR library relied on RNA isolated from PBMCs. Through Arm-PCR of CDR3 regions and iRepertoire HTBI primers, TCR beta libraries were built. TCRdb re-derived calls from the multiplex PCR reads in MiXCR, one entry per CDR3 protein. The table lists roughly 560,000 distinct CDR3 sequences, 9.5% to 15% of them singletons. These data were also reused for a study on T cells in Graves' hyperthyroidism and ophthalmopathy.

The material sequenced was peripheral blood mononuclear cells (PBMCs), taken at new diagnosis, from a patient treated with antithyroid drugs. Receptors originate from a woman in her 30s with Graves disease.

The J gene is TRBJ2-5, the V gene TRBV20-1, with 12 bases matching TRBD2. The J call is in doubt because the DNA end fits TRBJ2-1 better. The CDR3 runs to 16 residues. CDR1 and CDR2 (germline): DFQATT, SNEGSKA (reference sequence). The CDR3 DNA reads TGCAGTGCCACGCCCCTAGCGGGAGGGCCAAGGAATGAGCAGTTCTTC. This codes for CSATPLAGGPRNEQFF.

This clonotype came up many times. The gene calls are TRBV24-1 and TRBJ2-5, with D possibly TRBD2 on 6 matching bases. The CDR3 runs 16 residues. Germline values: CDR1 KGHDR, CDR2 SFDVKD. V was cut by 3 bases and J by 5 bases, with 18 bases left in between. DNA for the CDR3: TGTGCCACCAGTGATCCCCTAAGTGCTGGAGGGGAGACCCAGTACTTC. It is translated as CATSDPLSAGGETQYF.

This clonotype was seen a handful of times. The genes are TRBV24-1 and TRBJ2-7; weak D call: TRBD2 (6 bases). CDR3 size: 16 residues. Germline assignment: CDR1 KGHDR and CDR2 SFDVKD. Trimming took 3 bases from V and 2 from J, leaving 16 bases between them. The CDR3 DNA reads TGTGCCACCAGTGATGCGGACTACCTATGCACCTACGAGCAGTACTTC. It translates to CATSDADYLCTYEQYF.

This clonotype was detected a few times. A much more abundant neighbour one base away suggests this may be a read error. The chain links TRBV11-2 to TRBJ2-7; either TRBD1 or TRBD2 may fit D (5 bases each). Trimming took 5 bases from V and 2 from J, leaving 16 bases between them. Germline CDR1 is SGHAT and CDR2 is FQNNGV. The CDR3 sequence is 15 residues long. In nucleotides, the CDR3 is TGTGCCAGCAGCCCGACCTCACTAGGGGCCTACGAGCAGTACTTC. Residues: CASSPTSLGAYEQYF.

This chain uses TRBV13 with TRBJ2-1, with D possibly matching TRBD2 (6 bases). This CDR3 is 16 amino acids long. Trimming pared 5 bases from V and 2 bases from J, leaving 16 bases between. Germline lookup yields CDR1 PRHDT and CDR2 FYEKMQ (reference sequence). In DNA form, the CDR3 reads TGTGCCAGCAGCAAAAATGGGAGGACCACCTACAATGAGCAGTTCTTC. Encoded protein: CASSKNGRTTYNEQFF.

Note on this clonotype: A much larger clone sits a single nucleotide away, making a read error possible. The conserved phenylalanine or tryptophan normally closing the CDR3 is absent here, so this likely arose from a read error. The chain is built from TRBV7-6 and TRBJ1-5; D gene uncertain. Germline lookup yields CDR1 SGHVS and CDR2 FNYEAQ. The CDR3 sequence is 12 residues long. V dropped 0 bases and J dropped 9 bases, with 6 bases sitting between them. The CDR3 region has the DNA TGTGCCAGCAGCTTAGCCCTTGGGCCCCAGCATATT. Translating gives CASSLALGPQHI.

The DNA of the CDR3 is TGTGCCATCAGTGATGGGGACAGATATGAAAAACTGTTTTTT. It translates to CAISDGDRYEKLFF. The V call is TRBV10-3, the J call TRBJ1-4; 7 nucleotides line up with TRBD1. Germline V gene sequence: CDR1 ENHRY, CDR2 SYGVKD. Trimming at V came to 3 bases and at J to 6 bases, leaving 4 bases not matched to a gene. This CDR3 has 14 residues.

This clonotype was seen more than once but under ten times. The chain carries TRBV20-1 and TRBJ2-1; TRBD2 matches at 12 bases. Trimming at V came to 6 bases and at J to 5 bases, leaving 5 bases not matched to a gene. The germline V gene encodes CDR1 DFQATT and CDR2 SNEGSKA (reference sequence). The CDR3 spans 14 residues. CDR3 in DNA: TGCAGTGCCCTTCCTAGCGGGAGGGACAATGAGCAGTTCTTC. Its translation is CSALPSGRDNEQFF.

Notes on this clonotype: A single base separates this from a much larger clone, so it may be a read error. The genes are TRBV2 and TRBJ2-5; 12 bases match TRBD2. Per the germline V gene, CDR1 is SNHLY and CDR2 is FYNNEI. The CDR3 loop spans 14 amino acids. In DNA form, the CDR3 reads TGTGCCAGCAGCCCGACTAGCGGGAGAGAGATCCAGTACTTC. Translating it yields CASSPTSGREIQYF.

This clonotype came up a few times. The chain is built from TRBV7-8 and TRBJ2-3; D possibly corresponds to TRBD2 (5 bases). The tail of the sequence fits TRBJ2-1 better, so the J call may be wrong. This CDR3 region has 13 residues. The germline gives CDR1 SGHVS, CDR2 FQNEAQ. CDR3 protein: CASSFMTTPEQFF. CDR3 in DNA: TGTGCCAGCAGCTTTATGACTACCCCTGAGCAGTTCTTC.

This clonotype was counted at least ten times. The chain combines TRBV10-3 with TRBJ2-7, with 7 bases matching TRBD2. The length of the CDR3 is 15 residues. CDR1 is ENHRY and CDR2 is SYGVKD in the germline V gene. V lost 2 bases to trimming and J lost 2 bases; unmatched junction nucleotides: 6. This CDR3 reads CAISEPSGRAYEQYF. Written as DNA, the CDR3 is TGTGCCATCAGTGAGCCCTCGGGGAGGGCCTACGAGCAGTACTTC.

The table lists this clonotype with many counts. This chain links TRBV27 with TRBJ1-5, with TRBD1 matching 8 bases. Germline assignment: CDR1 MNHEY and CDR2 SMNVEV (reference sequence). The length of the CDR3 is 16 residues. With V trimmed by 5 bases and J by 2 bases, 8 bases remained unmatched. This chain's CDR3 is CASSPRTGSGNQPQHF. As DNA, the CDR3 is TGTGCCAGCAGTCCACGGACAGGGTCCGGCAATCAGCCCCAGCATTTT.

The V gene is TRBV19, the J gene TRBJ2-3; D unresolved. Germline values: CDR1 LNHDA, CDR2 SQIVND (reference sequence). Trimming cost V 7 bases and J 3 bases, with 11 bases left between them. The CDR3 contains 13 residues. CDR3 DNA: TGTGCCAGTAATAACGGATTGACAGATACGCAGTATTTT. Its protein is CASNNGLTDTQYF.

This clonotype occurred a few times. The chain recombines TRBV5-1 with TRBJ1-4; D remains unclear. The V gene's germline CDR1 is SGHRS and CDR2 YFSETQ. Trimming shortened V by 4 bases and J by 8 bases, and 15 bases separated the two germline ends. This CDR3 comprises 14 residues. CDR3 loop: CASSPIDDGEKLFF. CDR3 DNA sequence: TGCGCCAGCAGCCCTATTGATGATGGCGAAAAACTGTTTTTT.

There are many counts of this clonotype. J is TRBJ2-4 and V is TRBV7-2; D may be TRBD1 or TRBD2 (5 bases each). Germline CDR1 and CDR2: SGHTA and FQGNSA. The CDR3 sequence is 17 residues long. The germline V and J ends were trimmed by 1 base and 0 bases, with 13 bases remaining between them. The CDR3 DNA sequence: TGTGCCAGCAGCTTAGAACTGGGACCTTTAGCCAAAAACATTCAGTACTTC. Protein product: CASSLELGPLAKNIQYF. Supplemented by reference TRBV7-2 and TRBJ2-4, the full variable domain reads GAGVSQSPSNKVTEKGKDVELRCDPISGHTALYWYRQSLGQGLEFLIYFQGNSAPDKSGLPSDRFSAERTGGSVSTLTIQRTQQEDSAVYLCASSLELGPLAKNIQYFGAGTRLSVL.

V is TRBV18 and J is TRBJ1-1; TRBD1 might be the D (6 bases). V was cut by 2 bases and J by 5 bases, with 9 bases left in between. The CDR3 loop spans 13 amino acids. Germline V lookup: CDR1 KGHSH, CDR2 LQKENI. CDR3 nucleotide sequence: TGTGCCAGCTCACCAAGGGGGATTACTGAAGCTTTCTTT. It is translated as CASSPRGITEAFF.

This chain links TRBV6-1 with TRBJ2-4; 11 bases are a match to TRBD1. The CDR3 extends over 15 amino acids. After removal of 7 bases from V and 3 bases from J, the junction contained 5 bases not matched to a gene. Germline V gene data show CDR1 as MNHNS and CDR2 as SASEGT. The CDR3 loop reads CASIEGQGGKNIQYF. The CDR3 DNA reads TGTGCCAGCATTGAGGGACAGGGGGGCAAAAACATTCAGTACTTC.

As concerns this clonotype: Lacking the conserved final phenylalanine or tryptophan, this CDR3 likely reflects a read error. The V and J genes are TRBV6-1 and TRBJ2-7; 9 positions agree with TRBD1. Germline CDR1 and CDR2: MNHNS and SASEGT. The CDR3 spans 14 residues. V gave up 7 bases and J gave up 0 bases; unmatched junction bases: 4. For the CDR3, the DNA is TGTGCCAGCAATGGACAGGGGAGCTCCTACGAGCAGTACCTC. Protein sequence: CASNGQGSSYEQYL.

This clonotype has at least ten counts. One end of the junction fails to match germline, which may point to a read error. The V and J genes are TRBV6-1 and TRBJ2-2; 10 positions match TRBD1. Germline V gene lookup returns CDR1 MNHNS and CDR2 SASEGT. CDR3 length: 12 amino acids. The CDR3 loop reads CASRLRTGGLFF. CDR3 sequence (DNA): TGTGCCAGCAGACTTCGGACAGGGGGGCTGTTTTTT.

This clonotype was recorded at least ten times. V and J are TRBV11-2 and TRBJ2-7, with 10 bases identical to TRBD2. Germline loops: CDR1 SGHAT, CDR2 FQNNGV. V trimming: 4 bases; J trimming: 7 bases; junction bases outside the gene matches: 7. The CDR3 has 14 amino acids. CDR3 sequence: CASSSLAGGSEQYF. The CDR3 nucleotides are TGTGCCAGCAGCTCATTAGCGGGAGGTTCTGAGCAGTACTTC.

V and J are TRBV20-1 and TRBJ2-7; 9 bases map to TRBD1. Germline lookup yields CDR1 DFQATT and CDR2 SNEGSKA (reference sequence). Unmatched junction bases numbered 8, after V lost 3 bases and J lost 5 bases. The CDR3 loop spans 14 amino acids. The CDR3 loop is CSASGTGIGNEQYF. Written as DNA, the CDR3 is TGCAGTGCTAGCGGGACAGGGATCGGTAACGAGCAGTACTTC.